A single sample is the source of the 4 T cell receptor beta chains below, sequenced in a study of T cell clusters in autoimmune cytopenias. TRB amplification used roughly 250 ng of peripheral blood genomic DNA. One tube held mixed TRB-A and TRB-B primer pools for touch-down PCR. Using the multiplex PCR reads, TCRdb records one entry per CDR3 protein without DNA. There are 3,900 or so distinct CDR3 sequences in the sample, with 13% to 15% held by the top ten. The sequenced material came from peripheral blood. The receptors shown here come from a human donor with an autoimmune cytopenia or autoimmune hepatitis (not recorded which).

By frequency, this clonotype is medium-sized. The rearrangement uses TRBV29-1 and TRBJ1-5; the D call of TRBD1 rests on TCRdb alone, since no DNA is present to check it. The germline V gene encodes CDR1 SQVTM and CDR2 ANQGSEA. The CDR3 has 13 amino acids. The CDR3 here is CSVGQGTDQPQHF.

The chain recombines TRBV7-9 with TRBJ1-2. The CDR3 loop spans 12 amino acids. Germline assignment: CDR1 SEHNR and CDR2 FQNEAQ (reference sequence). CDR3 region: CASSYYEGGYTF.

This clonotype registers medium-sized (0.01 to 0.1%) by frequency. CDR3: CASVEEPTNEKLFF. The rearrangement links TRBV6-5 to TRBJ1-4. The length of the CDR3 is 14 residues. Per germline, CDR1 MNHEY and CDR2 SVGAGI.

The CDR3 loop reads CSAQGQGPYEQYF. The chain employs TRBV29-1 and TRBJ2-7; with no DNA, the TCRdb D assignment of TRBD1 cannot be verified. The CDR3 runs 13 residues. Germline CDR1 is SQVTM and CDR2 is ANQGSEA.